This TCR beta chain was sequenced in a study of OX40 agonist ivuxolimab in advanced cancers. The V end was cut by 1 base, the J end by 5 bases, with 11 bases between. The CDR3 is 14 amino acids. In germline, CDR1 is KGHSH, CDR2 LQKENI. TCRdb keeps only in-frame clones here, not all; method: immunoSEQ multiplex PCR. The table records about 83,000 clones, 85% of them present only once. The receptor was derived from an adult with an advanced solid tumor such as melanoma, head and neck, liver or kidney cancer. Sequences were derived from CD4+ or CD8+ T cells sorted from blood, sampled in a trial of the OX40 agonist ivuxolimab. The chain joins TRBV18 to TRBJ2-5; D may match TRBD1 or TRBD2 (5 bases each). The CDR3 reads CASSPLVGDETQYF. DNA of the CDR3: TGTGCCAGCTCACCACTCGTAGGGGACGAGACCCAGTACTTC.